Following are 27 T cell receptor beta chains from one sample sequenced in a study of naive and memory T cell subsets. Amplification of ligated cDNA took four PCR rounds with SP2 and nested alpha and beta constant primers. From the 5' RACE reads, TCRdb called clonotypes with MiXCR, one entry per CDR3 protein. This table has about 62,000 distinct CDR3 sequences, around 8% appearing once. TCR cDNA received a 3' ligated oligonucleotide that carried a UMI. These receptors originate from a female donor in good health.

This clonotype was seen a few times. The junction differs from germline at one of its ends, possibly a read error. The genes are TRBV5-1 and TRBJ2-5; 7 bases are shared with TRBD2. This CDR3 has 13 residues. From germline, CDR1 is SGHRS and CDR2 YFSETQ. The CDR3 spells CASSVMAGGTGLF. CDR3 nucleotides: TGCGCCAGCAGCGTGATGGCCGGGGGGACGGGCCTCTTC.

This rearrangement joins TRBV3-1 to TRBJ2-7; 9 nucleotides agree with TRBD1. J was trimmed by 5 bases and V by 5 bases; bases with no gene match: 7. This CDR3 is built from 14 residues. Germline CDR1 LGHDT, CDR2 YNNKEL (reference sequence). The CDR3 protein is CASSGPGQGHEQYF. In nucleotides, the CDR3 is TGTGCCAGCAGCGGACCGGGACAGGGCCACGAGCAGTACTTC.

This clonotype was seen at least ten times. The gene calls are TRBV7-2 and TRBJ2-7; TRBD2 matches 7 bases. Trimming cost V 5 bases and J 4 bases; bases outside gene matches: 11. This CDR3 has 15 amino acids. Germline values: CDR1 SGHTA, CDR2 FQGNSA. CDR3 DNA: TGTGCCAGCAGCCCAGATATGGGGGGAGGGTACGAGCAGTACTTC. Translated, it gives CASSPDMGGGYEQYF.

The genes are TRBV9 and TRBJ2-6; D ambiguous. The CDR3 consists of 16 residues. V lost 4 bases to trimming and J lost 2 bases, with 13 bases between them. Germline V gene sequence: CDR1 SGDLS, CDR2 YYNGEE. The CDR3 bases are TGTGCCAGCAGCCCGATAACCGGAACTGGGGCCAACGTCCTGACTTTC. Translated, it gives CASSPITGTGANVLTF.

This clonotype has only a few counts. The chain joins TRBV5-1 to TRBJ2-5; 12 positions agree with TRBD2. There are 16 residues in the CDR3. Looked up from germline, CDR1 is SGHRS and CDR2 is YFSETQ. Losses at the gene ends were 0 bases for V and 1 base for J; bases not matched to a gene: 1. The CDR3, as DNA: TGCGCCAGCAGCTTGGGACTAGCGGGGGCCCAAGAGACCCAGTACTTC. Translation: CASSLGLAGAQETQYF. Filled out from reference TRBV5-1 and TRBJ2-5, the complete variable domain reads KAGVTQTPRYLIKTRGQQVTLSCSPISGHRSVSWYQQTPGQGLQFLFEYFSETQRNKGNFPGRFSGRQFSNSRSEMNVSTLELGDSALYLCASSLGLAGAQETQYFGPGTRLLVL.

The CDR3 DNA reads TGTGCCAGCAAGGGGGCGGGAGACATCGATGAGCAGTTCTTC. Encoded protein: CASKGAGDIDEQFF. The chain recombines TRBV27 with TRBJ2-1; D may correspond to TRBD1 or TRBD2 (7 bases each). This CDR3 spans 14 amino acids. CDR1 is MNHEY and CDR2 is SMNVEV in the germline V gene (reference sequence). V was trimmed by 7 bases and J by 8 bases, leaving 18 bases between them.

The V gene is TRBV12-3 or TRBV12-4, the J gene TRBJ1-2; no definite D call. Trimming removed 5 bases at V and 4 bases at J, with 17 bases between. The CDR3 covers 15 residues. In DNA form, the CDR3 reads TGTGCCAGCAGTGTAGGACCGCCGTTCGGCTATGGCTACACCTTC. Translated, it gives CASSVGPPFGYGYTF.

This clonotype was seen repeatedly, ten times or more. The chain is built from TRBV29-1 and TRBJ1-2; no clear D. Looked up from germline, CDR1 is SQVTM and CDR2 is ANQGSEA. The CDR3 totals 14 residues. V lost 6 bases and J lost 0, with 14 bases in between. CDR3 loop: CSVPDGPTNYGYTF. For the CDR3, the DNA is TGCAGCGTCCCCGACGGACCCACTAACTATGGCTACACCTTC.

This clonotype was seen a handful of times. The chain employs TRBV19 and TRBJ2-7; D might be TRBD1 (5 bases). V was pared by 2 bases and J by 3 bases, with 8 bases between. CDR1 and CDR2 from the germline V gene are LNHDA and SQIVND (reference sequence). There are 13 residues in the CDR3. The CDR3 nucleotides are TGTGCCAGTAGTATAAGTCAGGGCTACGAGCAGTACTTC. Its protein product is CASSISQGYEQYF.

The table lists this clonotype with a few counts. This chain uses TRBV5-1 with TRBJ2-2, with D tentatively TRBD2 (7 bases). The CDR3 extends over 16 amino acids. Looked up from germline, CDR1 is SGHRS and CDR2 is YFSETQ. V was shortened by 1 base and J by 1 base, with 11 bases between the two germline ends. The CDR3 nucleotides are TGCGCCAGCAGCTTGTCCGGGGGGCAGAACACCGGGGAGCTGTTTTTT. Protein sequence: CASSLSGGQNTGELFF.

The rearrangement joins TRBV3-1 to TRBJ2-5, with 9 bases matching TRBD1. V shed 6 bases, J shed 4 bases, and the junction held 0 bases outside the gene matches. This CDR3 spans 12 amino acids. Germline V lookup: CDR1 LGHDT, CDR2 YNNKEL (reference sequence). The CDR3 DNA reads as TGTGCCAGCAGGGACAGGGGAGAGACCCAGTACTTC. Amino acid sequence: CASRDRGETQYF.

The chain is built from TRBV6-6 and TRBJ2-7; D not resolved. From germline, CDR1 is MNHNY and CDR2 SVGAGI (reference sequence). CDR3 size: 13 residues. The V end lost 0 bases, the J end lost 2 bases, and 5 bases lay between the germline ends. The CDR3 coding sequence is TGTGCCAGCAGTTACTCTCACGCCTACGAGCAGTACTTC. Protein product: CASSYSHAYEQYF.

This clonotype was seen ten or more times. The V call is TRBV28, the J call TRBJ2-4; the D is unclear. With 9 bases removed from V and 8 bases from J, the gap between germline ends came to 20 bases. This CDR3 comprises 14 residues. From germline, CDR1 is MDHEN and CDR2 SYDVKM. CDR3 DNA: TGTGCCAGTCTCCGATCTTGGGGTCCGGACATTCAGTACTTC. It encodes CASLRSWGPDIQYF.

This clonotype has a count of ten or more. The chain combines TRBV20-1 with TRBJ2-1; D unclear. CDR1 is DFQATT, CDR2 SNEGSKA, per germline (reference sequence). The CDR3 is 10 residues long. Trimming stripped 5 bases from V and 8 bases from J, with 7 bases between. This chain's CDR3 is CSAENYEQFF. The CDR3 nucleotides are TGCAGTGCTGAAAATTATGAGCAGTTCTTC.

The rearrangement uses TRBV7-3 and TRBJ1-1, with a tentative D call TRBD1 (6 bases). CDR1 and CDR2 from the germline V gene are SGHTA and FQGTGA. V lost 4 bases, J lost 6 bases, and 21 bases lay in between. The CDR3 sequence is 16 residues long. The CDR3 region has the DNA TGTGCCAGCAGCTCTTCCGGTGGGGGCCTTGGGGCTGAAGCTTTCTTT. Protein: CASSSSGGGLGAEAFF.

This rearrangement joins TRBV12-3 or TRBV12-4 to TRBJ2-4; 7 bases map to TRBD2. Unmatched junction bases numbered 7, after V lost 5 bases and J lost 9 bases. This CDR3 contains 13 residues. The CDR3 bases are TGTGCCAGCAGTCTCTCCGGGGAGGGCATTCAGTACTTC. Translated, it gives CASSLSGEGIQYF.

On this clonotype: This may come from a read error, since a much larger clone is one base off. CDR3 nucleotides: TGTGCCAGCAGCGGGGGGTGGCGTAATCAGCCCCAGAATTTT. It specifies CASSGGWRNQPQNF. The chain links TRBV6-1 to TRBJ1-5; tentatively, D is TRBD1 (5 bases). This CDR3 region has 14 residues. CDR1 and CDR2 from the germline V gene are MNHNS and SASEGT.

Only a few counts were recorded for this clonotype. This sequence joins TRBV10-3 and TRBJ1-2; 7 bases are shared with TRBD1. V dropped 8 bases and J dropped 4; count of bases not matched to a gene: 7. CDR3 length: 13 residues. Germline CDR1 is ENHRY and CDR2 is SYGVKD. This chain's CDR3 is CAIRPGQFYGYTF. The DNA of the CDR3 is TGTGCCATCCGACCGGGACAGTTCTATGGCTACACCTTC.

This clonotype was seen repeatedly, ten times or more. The CDR3 DNA follows: TGCGCCAGCAGCTTGCGGGGCGTCTCCTACGAGCAGTACTTC. Its protein product is CASSLRGVSYEQYF. V and J are TRBV5-1 and TRBJ2-7; the D gene could be TRBD1 or TRBD2 (5 bases each). Trimming cost V 1 base and J 0 bases, with 8 bases left between them. The CDR3 contains 14 residues. Germline-derived CDR1 and CDR2 are SGHRS and YFSETQ.

This clonotype was observed a handful of times. DNA of the CDR3: TGCAGTGTAGGCAGGGGAGTTGAAGCTTTCTTT. Protein: CSVGRGVEAFF. This chain links TRBV20-1 with TRBJ1-1; perhaps TRBD1 as D (6 bases). With 7 bases removed from V and 7 bases from J, the gap between germline ends came to 13 bases. Looked up from germline, CDR1 is DFQATT and CDR2 is SNEGSKA (reference sequence). The CDR3 loop spans 11 amino acids.

This clonotype appeared a few times. This rearrangement joins TRBV6-1 to TRBJ2-7; possibly TRBD2 for D (6 bases). The CDR3 runs to 13 residues. V was pared by 4 bases and J by 2 bases, with 9 bases between. CDR1 and CDR2 from the germline V gene are MNHNS and SASEGT. The CDR3 sequence: CASSGRGTYEQYF. DNA of the CDR3: TGTGCCAGCAGTGGGCGGGGAACCTACGAGCAGTACTTC.

This chain joins TRBV3-1 and TRBJ2-3; a possible D gene is TRBD2 (6 bases). This CDR3 has 15 amino acids. Trimming took 1 base from V and 8 from J, leaving 16 bases between them. CDR1 is LGHDT and CDR2 is YNNKEL in the germline V gene (reference sequence). Written as DNA, the CDR3 is TGTGCCAGCAGCCAAGCTTTAGGTAGCGGCGGTACGCAGTATTTT. Encoded protein: CASSQALGSGGTQYF.

CDR3 sequence (DNA): TGTGCCTGTGGGGACAGGGAAAAGGACTGGGACTATGGCTACACCTTC. Its protein product is CACGDREKDWDYGYTF. J is TRBJ1-2 and V is TRBV30; 9 nucleotides line up with TRBD1. The CDR3 sequence is 16 residues long. Germline CDR1 reads GTSNPN; CDR2 reads SVGIG (reference sequence). V gave up 6 bases and J gave up 3 bases; unmatched junction bases: 14.

This clonotype appeared once. The chain uses TRBV5-8 and TRBJ1-1, with a weak D call TRBD1 (6 bases). Trimming took 0 bases from V and 10 from J, leaving 25 bases between them. The CDR3 has 17 amino acids. Germline V gives CDR1 SGHTS, CDR2 YDEGEE. The CDR3 region has the DNA TGTGCCAGCAGCTTGGGAGTTGAGGGGGTAGTAATGGGTGCAGCTTTCTTT. It codes for CASSLGVEGVVMGAAFF.

In this sample, this clonotype turned up many times. V is TRBV18 and J is TRBJ2-1, with 14 bases aligning to TRBD2. Per the germline V gene, CDR1 is KGHSH and CDR2 is LQKENI. Losses at the gene ends were 3 bases for V and 0 bases for J; bases not matched to a gene: 7. The CDR3 covers 19 residues. CDR3 loop: CASSPGTSGSEGSYNEQFF. DNA for the CDR3: TGTGCCAGCTCACCCGGGACTAGCGGGAGTGAGGGCTCCTACAATGAGCAGTTCTTC.

This clonotype has more than one count but fewer than ten. DNA of the CDR3: TGTGCCAGCAGTTTGGGACAGGGGGTCGAGTACGAGCAGTACTTC. As protein: CASSLGQGVEYEQYF. V is TRBV28 and J is TRBJ2-7; 11 nucleotides match TRBD1. In germline, CDR1 is MDHEN, CDR2 SYDVKM. CDR3 length: 15 residues. The V segment lost 3 bases and the J segment 4 bases; nucleotides outside the gene matches: 5.

The chain combines TRBV29-1 with TRBJ2-7, with 7 bases that match TRBD1. CDR1 and CDR2 (germline): SQVTM, ANQGSEA. The junction had 7 bases not matched to a gene; V was cut back by 8 bases and J by 0 bases. CDR3 length: 13 amino acids. The DNA for the CDR3 is TGCAGCACGAAGACAGGGAGCTCCTACGAGCAGTACTTC. It translates to CSTKTGSSYEQYF.